One and the same sample provided the 19 T cell receptor beta chains below, sequenced in a study of blood T cell repertoires in COVID-19. TCRdb's copy holds only in-frame clones and misses some; the assay was immunoSEQ multiplex PCR. The data hold some 200,000 clones, with about 78% observed a single time. The sample comprised PBMCs or T cells enriched from blood (not recorded which). Receptor source: a woman aged 50 to 60 who had recovered from COVID-19.

The V and J genes are TRBV30 and TRBJ1-2, with 7 bases identical to TRBD1. This CDR3 spans 13 amino acids. V dropped 0 bases and J dropped 5; count of bases not matched to a gene: 3. Germline V gene lookup returns CDR1 GTSNPN and CDR2 SVGIG (reference sequence). This CDR3 reads CAWSVGTVYGYTF. The CDR3 nucleotides read TGTGCCTGGAGTGTTGGGACAGTGTATGGCTACACCTTC.

This chain connects TRBV24-1 to TRBJ2-2; weak D call: TRBD2 (6 bases). The CDR3 covers 15 residues. Germline CDR1 is KGHDR and CDR2 is SFDVKD. V was clipped by 5 bases and J by 3 bases, with 12 bases between them. The CDR3 loop is CATSAREFDTGELFF. The CDR3 DNA is TGTGCCACCAGTGCCCGGGAGTTTGACACCGGGGAGCTGTTTTTT.

The V and J genes are TRBV18 and TRBJ2-7; 8 positions agree with TRBD2. Germline-derived CDR1 and CDR2 are KGHSH and LQKENI. CDR3 length equals 13 residues. With V trimmed by 5 bases and J by 7 bases, 7 bases remained unmatched. Written as DNA, the CDR3 is TGTGCCAGCTCATCTTGGCGGGAGGCTGAGCAGTACTTC. Translation: CASSSWREAEQYF.

The table lists this clone with a count of one. The chain recombines TRBV29-1 with TRBJ2-5; the D gene is possibly TRBD2 (5 bases). The CDR3 contains 14 residues. Per germline, CDR1 SQVTM and CDR2 ANQGSEA. The V end was cut by 5 bases, the J end by 1 base, with 14 bases between. Here the CDR3 DNA reads TGCAGCGTTCGTCTTGCGGGTAGCCAAGAGACCCAGTACTTC. Translation: CSVRLAGSQETQYF.

This chain uses TRBV7-9 with TRBJ1-2, with TRBD1 matching over 11 bases. After removal of 4 bases from V and 6 bases from J, the junction contained 13 bases not matched to a gene. The germline gives CDR1 SEHNR, CDR2 FQNEAQ (reference sequence). The CDR3 totals 17 residues. The CDR3 nucleotides read TGTGCCAGCAGCTGGGACAGGGGGGAAACTATCGGCGATGGCTACACCTTC. It translates to CASSWDRGETIGDGYTF.

The chain employs TRBV28 and TRBJ2-1, with 9 bases fitting TRBD1. The trim removed 6 bases at V and 15 bases at J, leaving 18 bases unmatched. The germline gives CDR1 MDHEN, CDR2 SYDVKM. The CDR3 length is 15 residues. CDR3 sequence (DNA): TGTGCCAGCAGCCGCGACGACGGGACAGGGTCCTTGGGGTTCTTC. Amino acids: CASSRDDGTGSLGFF.

The rearrangement uses TRBV5-1 and TRBJ1-5; no reliable D call. Trimming removed 4 bases at V and 2 bases at J, with 10 bases between. This CDR3 region has 14 residues. The germline CDR1 and CDR2 sequences are SGHRS and YFSETQ. This CDR3 reads CASSIARGNQPQHF. CDR3 DNA: TGCGCCAGCAGCATTGCCCGGGGCAATCAGCCCCAGCATTTT.

The genes are TRBV6-5 and TRBJ2-7; 11 nucleotides align to TRBD2. Germline trimming cut 6 bases from V and 7 bases from J; bases unmatched to any gene: 11. Per the germline V gene, CDR1 is MNHEY and CDR2 is SVGAGI. This CDR3 has 15 residues. This CDR3 is CASSLISGRGREQYF. The CDR3 nucleotides read TGTGCCAGCAGCCTTATTAGCGGGAGGGGCCGGGAGCAGTACTTC.

This chain joins TRBV11-2 and TRBJ2-5; the match to TRBD1 covers 10 bases. CDR3 size: 15 residues. Unmatched junction bases numbered 8, after V lost 5 bases and J lost 5 bases. Germline V lookup: CDR1 SGHAT, CDR2 FQNNGV. The CDR3 loop is CASSARDRGLETQYF. The CDR3 region has the DNA TGTGCCAGCAGCGCCCGGGACAGGGGTTTGGAGACCCAGTACTTC.

The rearrangement joins TRBV6-2 or TRBV6-3 to TRBJ2-3; 12 bases align to TRBD2. The CDR3 is 15 residues long. V trimming: 6 bases; J trimming: 3 bases; junction bases outside the gene matches: 4. Per germline, CDR1 MNHEY and CDR2 SVGEGT. The CDR3 loop reads CASSPGLAGTDTQYF. Written as DNA, the CDR3 is TGTGCCAGCAGCCCCGGACTAGCGGGGACAGATACGCAGTATTTT.

This CDR3 reads CASSSQGGKETQYF. The DNA of the CDR3 is TGTGCCAGCAGCTCACAGGGGGGGAAAGAGACCCAGTACTTC. J is TRBJ2-5 and V is TRBV7-2, with D tentatively TRBD1 (8 bases). Trimming shortened V by 4 bases and J by 3 bases, and 12 bases separated the two germline ends. The length of the CDR3 is 14 residues. Germline loops: CDR1 SGHTA, CDR2 FQGNSA.

The chain is built from TRBV5-5 and TRBJ2-7; D uncertain. The CDR3 is 13 amino acids. V shed 3 bases and J shed 7 bases, with 14 bases lying between them. Per the germline V gene, CDR1 is SGHKS and CDR2 is YYEKEE (reference sequence). Here the CDR3 reads CASSSDPSGEQYF. DNA for the CDR3: TGTGCCAGCAGCTCGGATCCATCCGGGGAGCAGTACTTC.

The CDR3 region has the DNA TGTGCCAGCAGCTTGCCCGGGAGGAACTACGAGCAGTACTTC. This gives the protein CASSLPGRNYEQYF. The chain uses TRBV5-4 and TRBJ2-7; TRBD2 matches at 7 bases. J gave up 3 bases and V 1 base, and 4 bases lay outside the gene matches. Germline CDR1 and CDR2: SGHNT and YYREEE (reference sequence). This CDR3 region has 14 residues.

This clone was seen a handful of times. The gene calls are TRBV7-9 and TRBJ2-7; 7 nucleotides agree with TRBD1. Germline V gene sequence: CDR1 SEHNR, CDR2 FQNEAQ (reference sequence). Trimming took 3 bases from V and 3 from J; bases not matched to a gene: 8. The CDR3 has 15 amino acids. The CDR3 DNA reads TGTGCCAGCAGCTTTAAGGGCTCAGGGGGCTACGAGCAGTACTTC. Translated, it gives CASSFKGSGGYEQYF.

CDR3 protein: CASSSQGTGGVVQPQHF. The CDR3 nucleotides read TGTGCCAGCAGTTCCCAAGGGACAGGAGGCGTAGTTCAGCCCCAGCATTTT. The chain carries TRBV27 and TRBJ1-5; TRBD1 matches 8 bases. J lost 6 bases, V lost 4 bases, and 14 bases had no gene match. This CDR3 comprises 17 residues. Germline V gene sequence: CDR1 MNHEY, CDR2 SMNVEV (reference sequence).

This clone was seen only once. The CDR3 DNA reads as TGTGCCAGCAGCCCTCGGGGGTACAATGAAAAACTGTTTTTT. Its protein product is CASSPRGYNEKLFF. The J gene is TRBJ1-4, the V gene TRBV7-2, with D possibly being TRBD1 (5 bases). The CDR3 loop spans 14 amino acids. The V end lost 5 bases, the J end lost 5 bases, and 12 bases lay between the germline ends. CDR1 is SGHTA and CDR2 is FQGNSA in the germline V gene.

The J gene is TRBJ1-1, the V gene TRBV7-9; 8 nucleotides align to TRBD1. This CDR3 is built from 17 residues. The V gene end was trimmed by 5 bases and the J gene end by 4 bases; junction bases not matched to a gene: 15. CDR1 is SEHNR and CDR2 is FQNEAQ in the germline V gene (reference sequence). CDR3 nucleotides: TGTGCCAGCAGCCGAAACCCACAGGGGGGTAGTTTCACTGAAGCTTTCTTT. It encodes CASSRNPQGGSFTEAFF.

The chain employs TRBV7-9 and TRBJ1-1, with D possibly matching TRBD1 (5 bases). The germline V gene has CDR1 SEHNR and CDR2 FQNEAQ (reference sequence). V was clipped by 5 bases and J by 1 base, with 8 bases between them. This CDR3 is built from 13 residues. CDR3 amino acids: CASSKQENTEAFF. CDR3 DNA sequence: TGTGCCAGCAGCAAACAGGAGAACACTGAAGCTTTCTTT.

This chain uses TRBV6-5 with TRBJ2-3; D gene ambiguous. Trimming pared 11 bases from V and 4 bases from J, leaving 10 bases between. The CDR3 sequence is 11 residues long. Germline V gene data show CDR1 as MNHEY and CDR2 as SVGAGI. CDR3 coding DNA: TGTGCCGCTGATGGCCCAGATACGCAGTATTTT. This encodes CAADGPDTQYF.